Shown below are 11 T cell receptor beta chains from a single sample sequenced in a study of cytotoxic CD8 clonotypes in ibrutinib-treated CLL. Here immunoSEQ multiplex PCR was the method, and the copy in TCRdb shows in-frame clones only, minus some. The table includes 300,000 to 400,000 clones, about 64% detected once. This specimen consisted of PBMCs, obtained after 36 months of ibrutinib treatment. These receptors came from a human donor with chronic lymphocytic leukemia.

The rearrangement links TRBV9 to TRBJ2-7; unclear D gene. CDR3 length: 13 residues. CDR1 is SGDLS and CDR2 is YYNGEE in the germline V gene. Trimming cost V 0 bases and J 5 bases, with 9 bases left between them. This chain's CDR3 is CASSVDRLNEQYF. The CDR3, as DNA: TGTGCCAGCAGCGTAGACCGGCTGAACGAGCAGTACTTC.

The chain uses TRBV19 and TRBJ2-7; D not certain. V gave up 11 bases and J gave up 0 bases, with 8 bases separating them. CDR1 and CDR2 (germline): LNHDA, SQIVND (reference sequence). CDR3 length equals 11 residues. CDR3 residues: CAAGVSYEQYF. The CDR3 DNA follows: TGTGCCGCCGGAGTCTCCTACGAGCAGTACTTC.

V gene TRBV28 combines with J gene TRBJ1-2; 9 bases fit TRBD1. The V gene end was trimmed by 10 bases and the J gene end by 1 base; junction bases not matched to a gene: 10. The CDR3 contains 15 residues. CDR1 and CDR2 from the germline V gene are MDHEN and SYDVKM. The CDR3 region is CATAGQGVDNYGYTF. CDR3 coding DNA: TGTGCCACGGCGGGACAGGGCGTCGATAACTATGGCTACACCTTC.

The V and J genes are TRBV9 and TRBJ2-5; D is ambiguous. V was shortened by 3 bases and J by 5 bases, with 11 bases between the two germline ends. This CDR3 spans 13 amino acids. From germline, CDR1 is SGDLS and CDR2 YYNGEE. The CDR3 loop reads CASSEGPIETQYF. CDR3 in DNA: TGTGCCAGCAGCGAGGGCCCCATTGAGACCCAGTACTTC.

The CDR3 protein is CASSPGGYTEAFF. The CDR3, as DNA: TGTGCCAGCAGCCCCGGGGGCTACACTGAAGCTTTCTTT. The chain employs TRBV9 and TRBJ1-1; D possibly corresponds to TRBD1 (6 bases). This CDR3 has 13 residues. Deletions cut 4 bases from V and 3 bases from J, with 10 bases between. The V gene's germline CDR1 is SGDLS and CDR2 YYNGEE.

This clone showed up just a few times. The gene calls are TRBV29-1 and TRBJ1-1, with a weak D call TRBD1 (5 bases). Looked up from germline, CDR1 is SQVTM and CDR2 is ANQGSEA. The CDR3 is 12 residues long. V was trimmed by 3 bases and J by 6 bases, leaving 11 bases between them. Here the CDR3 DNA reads TGCAGCGTTGACCTCTGGGGCTCTGAAGCTTTCTTT. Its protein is CSVDLWGSEAFF.

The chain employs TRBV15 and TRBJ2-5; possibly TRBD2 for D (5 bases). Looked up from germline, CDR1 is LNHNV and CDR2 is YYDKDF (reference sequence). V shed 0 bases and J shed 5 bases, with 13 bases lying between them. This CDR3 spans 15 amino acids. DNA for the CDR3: TGTGCCACCAGCAGAGATCGGTCTAGCTGGGAGACCCAGTACTTC. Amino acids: CATSRDRSSWETQYF.

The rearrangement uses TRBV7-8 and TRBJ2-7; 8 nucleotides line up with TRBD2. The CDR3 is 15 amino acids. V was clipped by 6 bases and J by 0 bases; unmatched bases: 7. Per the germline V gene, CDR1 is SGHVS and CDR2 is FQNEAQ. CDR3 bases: TGTGCCAGCAGGAATATAGCGGGAAGCTCCTACGAGCAGTACTTC. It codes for CASRNIAGSSYEQYF. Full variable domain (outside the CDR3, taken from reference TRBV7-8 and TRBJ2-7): GAGVSQSPRYKVAKRGQDVALRCDPISGHVSLFWYQQALGQGPEFLTYFQNEAQLDKSGLPSDRFFAERPEGSVSTLKIQRTQQEDSAVYLCASRNIAGSSYEQYFGPGTRLTVT.

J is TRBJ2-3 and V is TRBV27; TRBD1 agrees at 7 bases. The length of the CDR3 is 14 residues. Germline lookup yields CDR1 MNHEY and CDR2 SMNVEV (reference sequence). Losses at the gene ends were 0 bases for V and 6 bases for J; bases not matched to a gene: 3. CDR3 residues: CASSLSTRGDTQYF. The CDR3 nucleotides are TGTGCCAGCAGTTTATCAACCAGGGGGGATACGCAGTATTTT.

CDR3 sequence (DNA): TGTGCCAGCAGTGTTCCGGGACAGGGCACAGATACGCAGTATTTT. The encoded protein is CASSVPGQGTDTQYF. The chain recombines TRBV2 with TRBJ2-3; TRBD1 aligns across 8 bases. This CDR3 has 15 residues. Germline values: CDR1 SNHLY, CDR2 FYNNEI. The ends lost 4 bases at V and 1 base at J; junction bases unmatched: 4.

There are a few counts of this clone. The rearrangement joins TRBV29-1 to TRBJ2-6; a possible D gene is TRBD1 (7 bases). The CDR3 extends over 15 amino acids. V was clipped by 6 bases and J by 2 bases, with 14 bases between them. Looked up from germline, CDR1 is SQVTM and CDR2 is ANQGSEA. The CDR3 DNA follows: TGCAGCGTCCGGACAGGAGGGGCTGGGGCCAACGTCCTGACTTTC. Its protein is CSVRTGGAGANVLTF.